This is a list of T cell receptor beta chains from one sample in a study of blood T cell repertoires in COVID-19. Using immunoSEQ multiplex PCR, the repertoire was profiled, and TCRdb retains in-frame clones only, with some absent. The sample has roughly 250,000 clones; 85% to 90% are singletons. The sample consisted of peripheral blood. All receptors come from a man aged 30 to 45 with acute or convalescent COVID-19. Each CDR3 is given with its conserved first and last residue.

v_call cdr3_aa
TRBV5-1 CASSFQASTDTQYF
TRBV6-5 CASSSYLAGGYNEQFF
TRBV28 CASSLGGESYGYTF
TRBV19 CASRGQTAPRPEAFF
TRBV6-6 CASSYSAGNYEQYF
TRBV6-2/TRBV6-3 CASSYSSASSYEQYF
TRBV10-1 CASSEESGGPREQYF
TRBV7-3 CASSLGLTSGGADTQYF
TRBV10-1 CASSEGGQVYEQYF
TRBV28 CASSSGGAGYEQYF
TRBV4-2 CASSQPSGGDTEAFF
TRBV7-3 CASSLAGGLAQEQFF
TRBV6-2/TRBV6-3 CASSYPLAVFSDEQFF
TRBV5-5 CASSTQGYPNQPQHF
TRBV14 CASSQDRRFSTDTQYF
TRBV2 CASRGQLNSPLHF
TRBV5-5 CASSFPMNTEAFF
TRBV3-1/TRBV3-2 CASSPGVPGEQYF
TRBV11-2 CASSYGRRHSYEQYF
TRBV19 CASRSTGESYGYTF
TRBV5-4 CASSLDSGRTGELFF
TRBV6-5 CASSYAGPNNSPLHF
TRBV9 CASSPGLAGVYAGELFF
TRBV6-5 CASSSGQGWNTEAFF
TRBV7-8 CASSQANRGQGEAFF
TRBV7-3 CASSLNRRWAGTF
TRBV19 CASSLTGRRIQFF
TRBV27 CASSLTGLELGTEAFF
TRBV5-4 CASSPQSSYEQYF
TRBV9 CASSVGLAGAEKSELYNEQFF
TRBV10-1 CASSDSGDNEQFF
TRBV6-5 CASGYAPGVYEQYF
TRBV19 CASTPRVGFNDGNQPQHF
TRBV18 CASRYLLSGGEDGYTF
TRBV7-9 CASSLLAEADTQYF
TRBV4-2 CASSQGQAVTDTQYF
TRBV2 CASTRIDTASGELFF
TRBV19 CASSSQQGIAEAFF
TRBV28 CASSLEQGGQPQHF
TRBV11-3 CASSPGGIRDTEAFF
TRBV10-1 CASSDAGGGYTF
TRBV29-1 CSVSPLNTEAFF
TRBV28 CASRGTANYGYTF
TRBV12-5 CASGPQSFHQETQYF
TRBV19 CASSIVNNQPQHF
TRBV4-2 CASSQDGTGAVTDTQYF
TRBV10-1 CASSSTITGTDTQYF
TRBV2 CASSEGGLSSYEQYF
TRBV11-2 CASSKDREGNTIYF
TRBV29-1 CSVSRDSLTAEAFF
TRBV7-2 CASSLGGGYNEQFF
TRBV4-1 CASSQEEGITEAFF
TRBV5-8 CASSLRQGLNYGYTF
TRBV18 CASSPPGLAYEQYF
TRBV12-5 CASGLGQGGKTEAFF
TRBV5-5 CASSHMGSLYEQYF
TRBV4-1 CASSLPDNEQFF
TRBV2 CASRTGTGTDTQYF
TRBV5-1 CASSLTGITDTQYF